This entry lists 29 T cell receptor beta chains sequenced from one sample in a study of shared clonotypes between healthy human individuals (dated by TCRdb to the early 2020s). The protocol used for the library was the immunoSEQ multiplex PCR assay. TCRdb retrieved this table from immuneACCESS and kept in-frame rearrangements only. Not all clones are present; in checked studies, unresolved V genes account for under half, and no reason is known for the remainder. In this sample the table shows under 2.5 million clones, 85% to 95% of which occur a single time. Approximately 0.4% of the sample lies in the top ten. Sequencing used naive CD4+ T cells from PBMCs. The cell subset or site label of this sample denotes: CD45RA+ positively selected. The source is a man between 18 and 35 years old in good health. Some clones in this sample may be carry-over from other donors' samples.

This clone came up once. This chain joins TRBV11-1 and TRBJ2-3, with 7 bases fitting TRBD2. This CDR3 is 16 amino acids long. CDR1 SGHAT and CDR2 FQDESV come from the germline V gene (reference sequence). With V trimmed by 2 bases and J by 2 bases, 7 bases remained unmatched. CDR3 nucleotides: TGTGCCAGCAGCTTACCGGGCGGGACTAACACAGATACGCAGTATTTT. Protein sequence: CASSLPGGTNTDTQYF.

The chain combines TRBV5-5 with TRBJ2-7, with 7 nucleotides matching TRBD1. Germline V gene lookup returns CDR1 SGHKS and CDR2 YYEKEE (reference sequence). The CDR3 totals 16 residues. V trimming: 2 bases; J trimming: 5 bases; junction bases outside the gene matches: 13. The CDR3, as DNA: TGTGCCAGCAGCTTTATTTTCTCACAGGGGATGCACGAGCAGTACTTC. Its translation: CASSFIFSQGMHEQYF.

V gene TRBV7-9 combines with J gene TRBJ2-1; tentative D call: TRBD1 (8 bases). The CDR3 runs 15 residues. Looked up from germline, CDR1 is SEHNR and CDR2 is FQNEAQ (reference sequence). Between the trimmed V and J ends, which lost 8 bases and 5 bases, there was a span of 19 bases. The CDR3 DNA is TGTGCCAGCGGGATCTACAGGGGGGGGGACAATGAGCAGTTCTTC. Translation: CASGIYRGGDNEQFF.

The V gene is TRBV4-1, the J gene TRBJ2-5; 7 nucleotides line up with TRBD1. CDR3 length: 16 residues. CDR1 is MGHRA, CDR2 YSYEKL, per germline. The V segment lost 2 bases and the J segment 3 bases; nucleotides outside the gene matches: 9. CDR3 DNA: TGCGCCAGCAGCCAACCAGGACGGGACAGAAAAGAGACCCAGTACTTC. This sequence encodes CASSQPGRDRKETQYF.

This chain joins TRBV5-4 and TRBJ1-6; D is possibly TRBD1 (5 bases). CDR3 length equals 17 residues. V was pared by 3 bases and J by 0 bases, with 13 bases between. Germline V gives CDR1 SGHNT, CDR2 YYREEE (reference sequence). The CDR3 reads CASSSGPRSSYNSPLHF. The CDR3 DNA follows: TGTGCCAGCAGCTCGGGACCCAGGAGCTCCTATAATTCACCCCTCCACTTT.

The rearrangement joins TRBV7-3 to TRBJ2-7, with 10 nucleotides matching TRBD2. In germline, CDR1 is SGHTA, CDR2 FQGTGA. This CDR3 is 15 amino acids long. The junction had 5 bases not matched to a gene; V was cut back by 3 bases and J by 3 bases. Written as DNA, the CDR3 is TGTGCCAGCAGCTTTAGCGGGGGGCTCCGCTACGAGCAGTACTTC. Amino acids: CASSFSGGLRYEQYF.

The chain uses TRBV28 and TRBJ2-7; TRBD1 or TRBD2 may be the D gene (5 bases each). The CDR3 runs 15 residues. Germline assignment: CDR1 MDHEN and CDR2 SYDVKM. Trimming took 4 bases from V and 7 from J, leaving 20 bases between them. DNA for the CDR3: TGTGCCAGCAGTTCTTCCGGACTGGGGGAAGGAGAGCAGTACTTC. Translated: CASSSSGLGEGEQYF.

V is TRBV5-1 and J is TRBJ1-2; TRBD1 aligns across 10 bases. From germline, CDR1 is SGHRS and CDR2 YFSETQ. This CDR3 contains 14 residues. Trimming took 3 bases from V and 8 from J; bases not matched to a gene: 7. CDR3 protein: CASSSLTGGGGYTF. Written as DNA, the CDR3 is TGCGCCAGCAGCTCTCTGACAGGGGGCGGAGGCTACACCTTC.

As regards this clone: Other DNA sequences from this sample encode an identical CDR3 as well. This chain links TRBV5-1 with TRBJ2-7; TRBD2 aligns across 8 bases. The CDR3 runs to 15 residues. J was trimmed by 0 bases and V by 2 bases; bases with no gene match: 4. Looked up from germline, CDR1 is SGHRS and CDR2 is YFSETQ. CDR3 sequence (DNA): TGCGCCAGCAGCTTTAGCGGGGATGGCTCCTACGAGCAGTACTTC. Protein: CASSFSGDGSYEQYF.

The chain is built from TRBV7-9 and TRBJ2-7, with 10 bases identical to TRBD1. From germline, CDR1 is SEHNR and CDR2 FQNEAQ (reference sequence). The CDR3 is made up of 15 amino acids. With V trimmed by 1 base and J by 5 bases, 5 bases remained unmatched. CDR3 nucleotide sequence: TGTGCCAGCAGCTTAGTAAGGGACAGGGGCCACGAGCAGTACTTC. It encodes CASSLVRDRGHEQYF.

This chain uses TRBV7-6 with TRBJ1-5; D not certain. Germline V lookup: CDR1 SGHVS, CDR2 FNYEAQ. This CDR3 is built from 13 residues. V lost 2 bases and J lost 5, with 7 bases in between. CDR3 coding DNA: TGTGCCAGCAGCTTAAACAGCGATCAGCCCCAGCATTTT. It encodes CASSLNSDQPQHF.

The V call is TRBV5-1, the J call TRBJ2-2; D is possibly TRBD1 (5 bases). CDR3 size: 15 residues. Per germline, CDR1 SGHRS and CDR2 YFSETQ. With 2 bases removed from V and 1 base from J, the gap between germline ends came to 9 bases. CDR3 DNA: TGCGCCAGCAGCTTTGTCACAGGGAACACCGGGGAGCTGTTTTTT. It encodes CASSFVTGNTGELFF.

J is TRBJ2-7 and V is TRBV7-9, with D tentatively TRBD1 (5 bases). The length of the CDR3 is 14 residues. CDR1 is SEHNR, CDR2 FQNEAQ, per germline (reference sequence). V was trimmed by 5 bases and J by 2 bases, leaving 13 bases between them. The DNA of the CDR3 is TGTGCCAGCAGCCCCAGGGCGACCCCCTACGAGCAGTACTTC. Protein product: CASSPRATPYEQYF.

This chain connects TRBV6-5 to TRBJ1-6, with 9 nucleotides matching TRBD1. Germline CDR1 is MNHEY and CDR2 is SVGAGI. V dropped 2 bases and J dropped 6; count of bases not matched to a gene: 2. The CDR3 spans 15 residues. This CDR3 reads CASSYGTGSNSPLHF. The CDR3 DNA follows: TGTGCCAGCAGTTACGGGACAGGGAGTAATTCACCCCTCCACTTT.

The chain joins TRBV12-5 to TRBJ2-5, with TRBD2 identical over 10 bases. J lost 5 bases, V lost 6 bases, and 6 bases had no gene match. CDR1 LGHNT and CDR2 FRNRAP come from the germline V gene. The CDR3 has 14 amino acids. CDR3 in DNA: TGTGCTAGTGGGACTGGGACTAGCGCGGAGACCCAGTACTTC. It encodes CASGTGTSAETQYF. The entire variable domain, with the rest obtained from reference TRBV12-5 and TRBJ2-5, is as follows: DARVTQTPRHKVTEMGQEVTMRCQPILGHNTVFWYRQTMMQGLELLAYFRNRAPLDDSGMPKDRFSAEMPDATLATLKIQPSEPRDSAVYFCASGTGTSAETQYFGPGTRLLVL.

The chain couples TRBV29-1 to TRBJ2-7, with 9 bases fitting TRBD1. The V segment lost 7 bases and the J segment 8 bases; nucleotides outside the gene matches: 9. The CDR3 is 12 amino acids. Germline assignment: CDR1 SQVTM and CDR2 ANQGSEA. CDR3 coding DNA: TGCAGCGCTGGATTGGACAGGGGAAAGCAGTACTTC. Translating it yields CSAGLDRGKQYF.

The chain recombines TRBV7-9 with TRBJ1-3, with D unclear. Germline CDR1 and CDR2: SEHNR and FQNEAQ (reference sequence). V was shortened by 5 bases and J by 4 bases, with 21 bases between the two germline ends. This CDR3 has 17 residues. CDR3 coding DNA: TGTGCCAGCAGCCCCACCCTCCTTTTAGGTTCGGGAAACACCATATATTTT. Translation: CASSPTLLLGSGNTIYF.

This clone occurred once. The chain recombines TRBV11-3 with TRBJ1-2, with D tentatively TRBD1 (6 bases). V was cut by 5 bases and J by 4 bases, with 11 bases left in between. CDR1 and CDR2 (germline): SGHNT, YENEEA. The CDR3 contains 13 residues. The CDR3 DNA is TGTGCCAGCAGCCCTGGACAGATCTATGGCTACACCTTC. Translated, it gives CASSPGQIYGYTF.

V and J are TRBV19 and TRBJ2-1; D gene unclear. CDR1 and CDR2 from the germline V gene are LNHDA and SQIVND (reference sequence). The CDR3 has 17 amino acids. Trimming took 7 bases from V and 3 from J, leaving 22 bases between them. CDR3 residues: CASTPRTAPTLYNEQFF. CDR3 nucleotides: TGTGCCAGTACCCCCCGAACAGCTCCAACCCTCTACAATGAGCAGTTCTTC. Full variable domain (outside the CDR3, taken from reference TRBV19 and TRBJ2-1): DGGITQSPKYLFRKEGQNVTLSCEQNLNHDAMYWYRQDPGQGLRLIYYSQIVNDFQKGDIAEGYSVSREKKESFPLTVTSAQKNPTAFYLCASTPRTAPTLYNEQFFGPGTRLTVL.

The chain is built from TRBV28 and TRBJ1-5, with a tentative D call TRBD1 (6 bases). This CDR3 is 16 amino acids long. The ends were cut back, 5 bases at V and 0 bases at J, with 14 bases in the middle. Per germline, CDR1 MDHEN and CDR2 SYDVKM. The CDR3 DNA reads as TGTGCCAGCAGTCCCATATTGGGGGCTAGCAATCAGCCCCAGCATTTT. It translates to CASSPILGASNQPQHF.

The chain joins TRBV7-3 to TRBJ2-3; tentative D call: TRBD2 (6 bases). The CDR3 totals 16 residues. Germline CDR1 is SGHTA and CDR2 is FQGTGA. Trimming left V 1 base short and J 6 bases short, with 17 bases between. The CDR3, as DNA: TGTGCCAGCAGCTTAATGGCTGGCCCGGGGGTGGATACGCAGTATTTT. This translates into CASSLMAGPGVDTQYF.

The CDR3 bases are TGTGCCAGTAGTAGTGGGGGACTAGCGAGGAGTTCCTACGAGCAGTACTTC. Translation gives CASSSGGLARSSYEQYF. The V call is TRBV19, the J call TRBJ2-7; 10 bases fit TRBD2. CDR1 LNHDA and CDR2 SQIVND come from the germline V gene (reference sequence). V shed 4 bases and J 1 base; nucleotides not matched to a gene: 10. The CDR3 extends over 17 amino acids.

CDR3: CASSFTGRSPTNYGYTF. CDR3 DNA: TGTGCCAGCAGCTTCACAGGCAGATCACCAACTAACTATGGCTACACCTTC. The rearrangement links TRBV5-5 to TRBJ1-2; a weak D match, TRBD1 (5 bases). The ends were cut back, 2 bases at V and 0 bases at J, with 17 bases in the middle. Germline lookup yields CDR1 SGHKS and CDR2 YYEKEE (reference sequence). The CDR3 totals 17 residues.

The chain is built from TRBV14 and TRBJ2-2, with D tentatively TRBD1 (6 bases). The length of the CDR3 is 15 residues. The V end was cut by 4 bases, the J end by 0 bases, with 9 bases between. Germline loops: CDR1 SGHDN, CDR2 FVKESK. The CDR3 protein is CASSPGTPNTGELFF. CDR3 nucleotides: TGTGCCAGCAGCCCCGGGACACCGAACACCGGGGAGCTGTTTTTT.

The V call is TRBV5-1, the J call TRBJ2-1; D is perhaps TRBD1 or TRBD2 (5 bases each). The length of the CDR3 is 13 residues. V was pared by 4 bases and J by 7 bases, with 12 bases between. Germline CDR1 and CDR2: SGHRS and YFSETQ. The CDR3 DNA reads as TGCGCCAGCAGCCCGGGACGGGTGAATGAGCAGTTCTTC. Translating it yields CASSPGRVNEQFF.

The CDR3 DNA reads TGCGCCAGCAGCTCACGGACAGGGGACTATGGCTACACCTTC. It is translated as CASSSRTGDYGYTF. V usage is TRBV5-1 and J usage is TRBJ1-2; 9 bases are a match to TRBD1. Germline V lookup: CDR1 SGHRS, CDR2 YFSETQ. There are 14 residues in the CDR3. Trimming took 3 bases from V and 3 from J; bases not matched to a gene: 3.

The V call is TRBV5-1, the J call TRBJ1-1; D call uncertain. The CDR3 is 16 amino acids. The ends were cut back, 4 bases at V and 0 bases at J, with 16 bases in the middle. Germline CDR1 is SGHRS and CDR2 is YFSETQ. The CDR3 DNA reads as TGCGCCAGCAGCCCTGCGGCGGACGGCTTGAACACTGAAGCTTTCTTT. This codes for CASSPAADGLNTEAFF. Looking up the rest from reference TRBV5-1 and TRBJ1-1 gives the full variable domain: KAGVTQTPRYLIKTRGQQVTLSCSPISGHRSVSWYQQTPGQGLQFLFEYFSETQRNKGNFPGRFSGRQFSNSRSEMNVSTLELGDSALYLCASSPAADGLNTEAFFGQGTRLTVV.

The chain employs TRBV18 and TRBJ2-2, with D possibly matching TRBD2 (5 bases). CDR1 KGHSH and CDR2 LQKENI come from the germline V gene. This CDR3 spans 14 amino acids. Trimming shortened V by 2 bases and J by 4 bases, and 8 bases separated the two germline ends. This CDR3 is CASSPGSGTGELFF. CDR3 DNA sequence: TGTGCCAGCTCACCAGGGAGCGGCACCGGGGAGCTGTTTTTT.

The V gene is TRBV2, the J gene TRBJ2-3; TRBD2 agrees at 12 bases. CDR3 size: 18 residues. Germline CDR1 is SNHLY and CDR2 is FYNNEI. The V and J ends lost 5 bases and 0 bases, in that order; junction bases with no gene match: 9. The DNA for the CDR3 is TGTGCCAGCAGTTACGGCCAACTAGCGGGGGGTAGCACAGATACGCAGTATTTT. Protein: CASSYGQLAGGSTDTQYF. Looking up the rest from reference TRBV2 and TRBJ2-3 gives the full variable domain: EPEVTQTPSHQVTQMGQEVILRCVPISNHLYFYWYRQILGQKVEFLVSFYNNEISEKSEIFDDQFSVERPDGSNFTLKIRSTKLEDSAMYFCASSYGQLAGGSTDTQYFGPGTRLTVL.